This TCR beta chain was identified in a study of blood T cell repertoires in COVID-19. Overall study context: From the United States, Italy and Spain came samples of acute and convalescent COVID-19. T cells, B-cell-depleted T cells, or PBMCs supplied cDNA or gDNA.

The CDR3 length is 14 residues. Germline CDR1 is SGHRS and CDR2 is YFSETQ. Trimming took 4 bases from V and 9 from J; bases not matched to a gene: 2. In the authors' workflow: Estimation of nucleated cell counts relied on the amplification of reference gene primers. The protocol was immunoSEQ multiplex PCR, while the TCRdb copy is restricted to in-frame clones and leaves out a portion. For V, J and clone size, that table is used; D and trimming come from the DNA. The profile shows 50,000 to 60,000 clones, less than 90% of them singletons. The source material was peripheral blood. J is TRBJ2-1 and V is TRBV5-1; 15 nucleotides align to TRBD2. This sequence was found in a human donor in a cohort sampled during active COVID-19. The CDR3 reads CASSGLAGGGEQFF. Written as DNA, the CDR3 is TGCGCCAGCAGCGGACTAGCGGGAGGGGGTGAGCAGTTCTTC.